These T cell receptor beta chains were read from a single sample in a study of molecular identifiers for immune sequencing clone quantification. One entry per CDR3 protein results from TCRdb running MiXCR on the PCR reads. The profile shows under 600,000 distinct CDR3 sequences, around a fifth of them singletons. The specimen sequenced was naive CD8+ T cells from blood, with Jurkat cell RNA spiked in. These receptors were obtained from a human donor in good health. Some libraries in this study had Jurkat cell RNA spiked in. Both conserved end residues are part of each CDR3. The D gene is left open where the match is weak. Size is stated for part of the rows, as once, few or many counts, or as a class when the clone is expanded.

J | V | length | size | D | DNA | CDR3
TRBJ2-3 | TRBV7-3 | 14 | few | NA | TGTGCCAGCAGCTTAGTGGGAGCCTCAGATACGCAGTATTTT | CASSLVGASDTQYF
TRBJ2-5 | TRBV4-3 | 14 | NA | NA | TGCGCCAGCAGCCAAGAGCGAGGAACCGGGACGTTGACATTC | CASSQERGTGTLTF
TRBJ2-7 | TRBV29-1 | 19 | NA | TRBD2 | TGCAGCGTTTCTTTAGGTGGTTGGACTAGCGATCCCTTATGTGAGGAGCAGTACTTC | CSVSLGGWTSDPLCEEQYF
TRBJ1-5 | TRBV6-6 | 13 | many | NA | TGTGCCAGCAGGGTCTATAGCAATCAGCCCCAGCATTTT | CASRVYSNQPQHF
TRBJ2-7 | TRBV5-5 | 14 | NA | NA | TGTGCCACCAGCTTCGCGGACGGAGCCTACGAGCAGTACTTC | CATSFADGAYEQYF
TRBJ2-5 | TRBV5-6 | 12 | many | NA | TGTGCCAGCAGTCGGGACCCGGAGACCCAGTACTTC | CASSRDPETQYF
TRBJ1-1 | TRBV4-1 | 16 | many | NA | TGCGCCAGCAGCCAAGAATTCGGTCAAGTGAACACTGAAGCTTTCTTT | CASSQEFGQVNTEAFF
TRBJ1-5 | TRBV12-3/TRBV12-4 | 14 | many | NA | TGTGCCAGCAGTTTTGACGGTAGCAATCAGCCCCAGCATTTT | CASSFDGSNQPQHF
TRBJ2-2 | TRBV12-3/TRBV12-4 | 18 | NA | NA | TGTGCCAGCAGTTTACAAAAGGTGACCTACGCGAACACCGGGGAGCTGTTTTTT | CASSLQKVTYANTGELFF
TRBJ2-3 | TRBV12-3/TRBV12-4 | 14 | NA | NA | TGTGCCAGCGGCAACTTAAGTAGCACAGATACGCAGTATTTT | CASGNLSSTDTQYF
TRBJ1-5 | TRBV4-2 | 14 | many | TRBD1 | TGTGCCAGCAGCCGCGGGACAGATGACCAGCCCCAGCATTTT | CASSRGTDDQPQHF
TRBJ2-1 | TRBV5-4 | 15 | few | TRBD2 | TGTGCCAGCAGCCTACTAGCGGGGGGCCGCGATGAGCAGTTCTTC | CASSLLAGGRDEQFF
TRBJ1-5 | TRBV20-1 | 17 | few | TRBD1 | TGCAGTGCTAGAGTGTTGGGACAGGGGGCGGGCAATCAGCCCCAGCATTTT | CSARVLGQGAGNQPQHF
TRBJ1-1 | TRBV7-2 | 13 | many | TRBD1 | TGTGCCAGCAGCCCACCGGGACAGATTTTAGCTTTCTTT | CASSPPGQILAFF
TRBJ2-7 | TRBV4-2 | 13 | few | TRBD1 | TGTGCCAGCAGCCAAAAACAGGGGCACGAGCAGTACTTC | CASSQKQGHEQYF
TRBJ2-5 | TRBV3-1 | 21 | NA | TRBD2 | TGTGCCAGCAGCCAAGATCTGACTAGCGGGAGACCCACGTTTAGCCAAGAGACCCAGTACTTC | CASSQDLTSGRPTFSQETQYF
TRBJ2-1 | TRBV7-6 | 17 | few | TRBD1 | TGTGCCAGCAGCTCATTCGACCGGGACAGGGCGGGCAATGAGCAGTTCTTC | CASSSFDRDRAGNEQFF
TRBJ2-2 | TRBV27 | 13 | NA | NA | TGTGCCAGCAGTTTCTCCCCCCCCGGGGAGCTGTTTTTT | CASSFSPPGELFF
TRBJ2-1 | TRBV11-2 | 12 | NA | NA | TGTGCCAGCAGCCGAGGGTACGATGAGCAGTTCTTC | CASSRGYDEQFF
TRBJ2-1 | TRBV4-3 | 18 | NA | TRBD2 | TGCGCCAGCAGCCAAACCAGCGGGGGGGCCGTTGGTTACAATGAGCAGTTCTTC | CASSQTSGGAVGYNEQFF
TRBJ2-7 | TRBV7-6 | 16 | NA | TRBD2 | TGTGCCAGCAGCCACACTAGCGGGGGGGCCCGGCACGAGCAGTACTTC | CASSHTSGGARHEQYF
TRBJ2-7 | TRBV30 | 14 | few | NA | TGTGCCTGGAGTGCGGGAATAGGGACCTACGAGCAGTACTTC | CAWSAGIGTYEQYF
TRBJ2-5 | TRBV20-1 | 14 | many | NA | TGCAGTGCTAGAGAAACGGGGGGCAGAGAGACCCAGTACTTC | CSARETGGRETQYF
TRBJ1-1 | TRBV4-3 | 16 | NA | TRBD1 | TGCGCCAGCAGCCAACACCAGGCTAACAGGGGGCTGGAAGCTTTCTTT | CASSQHQANRGLEAFF
TRBJ2-5 | TRBV5-3 | 15 | NA | NA | TGTGCCAGCAGCCACGGGACGGGTAGGGGAGAGACCCAGTACTTC | CASSHGTGRGETQYF
TRBJ2-2 | TRBV29-1 | 13 | many | TRBD1 | TGCAGCGTCTGGACAGGGAACACCGGGGAGCTGTTTTTT | CSVWTGNTGELFF
TRBJ2-2 | TRBV2 | 19 | few | TRBD2 | TGTGCCAGCAGTGTCCCGATCGGACTAGCGGGAGATAGGACCGGGGAGCTGTTTTTT | CASSVPIGLAGDRTGELFF
TRBJ2-5 | TRBV5-1 | 15 | many | TRBD2 | TGCGCCAGCAGAACTACTAGCGGGGGGCTAGAGACCCAGTACTTC | CASRTTSGGLETQYF
TRBJ1-1 | TRBV7-8 | 17 | many | NA | TGTGCCAGCAGCTCAGACGGACTACGCCCGGGGGACACTGAAGCTTTCTTT | CASSSDGLRPGDTEAFF
TRBJ2-1 | TRBV27 | 15 | NA | NA | TGTGCCAGCAGTTTCCTGGATAGCTCCTACAATGAGCAGTTCTTC | CASSFLDSSYNEQFF
TRBJ1-2 | TRBV27 | 17 | NA | TRBD1 | TGTGCCAACAGTTTAGCCAGGAGGACAGGGGGAGAAAATGGCTACACCTTC | CANSLARRTGGENGYTF
TRBJ2-7 | TRBV12-3/TRBV12-4 | 15 | NA | TRBD1 | TGTGCCGGCAGTTTCGGGGACAGACGCTCCTACGAGCAGTACTTC | CAGSFGDRRSYEQYF